One TCR beta chain is described in this entry. This entry is derived from a study of blood T cell repertoires in COVID-19. At the level of the study: Cohort 3 donors were reported recovered after two negative PCRs, clearance, or symptom resolution. Sources were T cells, B-cell-depleted T cells, or PBMCs; the material itself was cDNA or gDNA.

This table comes from immunoSEQ multiplex PCR, and its TCRdb copy is limited to in-frame clones, with some not included. The table records 200,000 or so clones, around 87% of them present only once. In germline, CDR1 is KGHSH, CDR2 LQKENI. The CDR3 loop spans 15 amino acids. The ends lost 4 bases at V and 2 bases at J; junction bases unmatched: 3. The chain has TRBV18 and TRBJ2-4; 9 nucleotides agree with TRBD1. The sample comprised PBMCs or T cells enriched from blood (not recorded which). This sequence originates from a man aged 25 to 40 in a cohort exposed to, infected with or recovered from COVID-19 (not recorded which). In DNA, the CDR3 is TGTGCCAGCTCACTGGACAGGGGTTCCAAAAACATTCAGTACTTC. Its translation is CASSLDRGSKNIQYF.